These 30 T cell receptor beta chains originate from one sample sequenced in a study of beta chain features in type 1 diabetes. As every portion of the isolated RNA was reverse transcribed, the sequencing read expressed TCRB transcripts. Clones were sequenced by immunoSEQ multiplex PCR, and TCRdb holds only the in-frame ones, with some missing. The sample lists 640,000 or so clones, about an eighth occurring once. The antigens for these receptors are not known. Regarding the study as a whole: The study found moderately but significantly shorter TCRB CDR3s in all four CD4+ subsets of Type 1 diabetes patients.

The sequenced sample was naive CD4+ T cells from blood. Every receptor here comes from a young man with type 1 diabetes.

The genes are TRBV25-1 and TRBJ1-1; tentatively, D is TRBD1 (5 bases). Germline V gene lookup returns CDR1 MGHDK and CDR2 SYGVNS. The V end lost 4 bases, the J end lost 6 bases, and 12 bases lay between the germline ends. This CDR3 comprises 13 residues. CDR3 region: CASSGTGWAEAFF. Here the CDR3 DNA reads TGTGCCAGCAGTGGCACAGGATGGGCTGAAGCTTTCTTT.

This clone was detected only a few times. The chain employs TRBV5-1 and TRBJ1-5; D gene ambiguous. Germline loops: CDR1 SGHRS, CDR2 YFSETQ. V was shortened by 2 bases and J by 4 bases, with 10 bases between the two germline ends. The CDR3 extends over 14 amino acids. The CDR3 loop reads CASSFDVGNQPQHF. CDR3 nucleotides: TGCGCCAGCAGCTTCGATGTGGGGAATCAGCCCCAGCATTTT.

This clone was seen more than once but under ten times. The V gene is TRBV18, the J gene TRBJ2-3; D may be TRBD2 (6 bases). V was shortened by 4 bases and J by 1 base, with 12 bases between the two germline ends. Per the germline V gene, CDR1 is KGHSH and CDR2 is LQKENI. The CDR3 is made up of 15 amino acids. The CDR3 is CASSQDYLGTDTQYF. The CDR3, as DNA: TGTGCCAGCTCACAGGACTACCTGGGCACAGATACGCAGTATTTT.

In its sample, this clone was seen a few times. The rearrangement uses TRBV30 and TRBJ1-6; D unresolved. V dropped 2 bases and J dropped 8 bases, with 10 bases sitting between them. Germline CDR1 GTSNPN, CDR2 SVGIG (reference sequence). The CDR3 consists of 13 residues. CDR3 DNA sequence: TGTGCCTGGAGTCTGTCCGCCGATTCACCCCTCCACTTT. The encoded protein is CAWSLSADSPLHF.

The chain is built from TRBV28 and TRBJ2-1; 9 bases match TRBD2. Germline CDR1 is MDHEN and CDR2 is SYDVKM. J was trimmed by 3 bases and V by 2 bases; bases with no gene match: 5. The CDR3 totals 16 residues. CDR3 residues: CASSLTSGGSYNEQFF. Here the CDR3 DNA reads TGTGCCAGCAGTTTAACCAGCGGGGGGAGCTACAATGAGCAGTTCTTC.

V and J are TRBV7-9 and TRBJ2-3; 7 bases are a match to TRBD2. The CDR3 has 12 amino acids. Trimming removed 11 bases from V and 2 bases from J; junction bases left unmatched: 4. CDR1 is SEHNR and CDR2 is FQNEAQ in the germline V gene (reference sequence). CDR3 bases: TGTGCCGGGGCGGGGGACACAGATACGCAGTATTTT. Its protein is CAGAGDTDTQYF.

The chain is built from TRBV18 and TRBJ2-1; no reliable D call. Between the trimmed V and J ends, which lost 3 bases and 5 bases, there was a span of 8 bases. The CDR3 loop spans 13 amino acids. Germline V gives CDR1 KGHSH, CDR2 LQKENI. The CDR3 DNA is TGTGCCAGCTCACCGCTCACTAACAATGAGCAGTTCTTC. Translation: CASSPLTNNEQFF.

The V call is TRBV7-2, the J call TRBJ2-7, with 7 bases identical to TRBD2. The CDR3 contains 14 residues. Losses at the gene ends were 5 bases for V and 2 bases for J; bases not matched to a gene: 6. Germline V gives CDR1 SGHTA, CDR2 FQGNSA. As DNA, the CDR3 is TGTGCCAGCAGCCGGCGGGGGTCGACCTACGAGCAGTACTTC. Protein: CASSRRGSTYEQYF.

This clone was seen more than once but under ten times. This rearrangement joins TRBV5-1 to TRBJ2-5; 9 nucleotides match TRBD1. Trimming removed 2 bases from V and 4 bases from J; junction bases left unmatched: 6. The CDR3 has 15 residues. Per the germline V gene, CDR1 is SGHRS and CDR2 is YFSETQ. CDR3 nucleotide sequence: TGCGCCAGCAGCTTCGGACAGGGGAGGTTAGAGACCCAGTACTTC. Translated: CASSFGQGRLETQYF.

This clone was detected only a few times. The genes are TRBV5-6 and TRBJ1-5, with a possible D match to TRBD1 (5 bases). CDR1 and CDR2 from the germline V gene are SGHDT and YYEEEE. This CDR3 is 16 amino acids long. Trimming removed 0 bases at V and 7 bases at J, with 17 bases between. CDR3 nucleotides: TGTGCCAGCAGCTTGGCTGGTGGGCAGGGCGGGCAGCCCCAGCATTTT. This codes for CASSLAGGQGGQPQHF.

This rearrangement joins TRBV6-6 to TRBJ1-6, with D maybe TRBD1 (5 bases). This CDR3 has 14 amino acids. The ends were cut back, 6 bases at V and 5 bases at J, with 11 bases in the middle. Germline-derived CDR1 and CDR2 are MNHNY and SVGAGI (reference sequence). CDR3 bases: TGTGCCAGCAGCCGGGGCGGGAATAATTCACCCCTCCACTTT. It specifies CASSRGGNNSPLHF.

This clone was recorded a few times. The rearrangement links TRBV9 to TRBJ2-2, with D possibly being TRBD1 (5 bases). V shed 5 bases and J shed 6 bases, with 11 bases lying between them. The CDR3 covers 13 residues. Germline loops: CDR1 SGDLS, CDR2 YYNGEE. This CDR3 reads CASRARASGELFF. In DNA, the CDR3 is TGTGCCAGCAGGGCCAGGGCTTCCGGGGAGCTGTTTTTT.

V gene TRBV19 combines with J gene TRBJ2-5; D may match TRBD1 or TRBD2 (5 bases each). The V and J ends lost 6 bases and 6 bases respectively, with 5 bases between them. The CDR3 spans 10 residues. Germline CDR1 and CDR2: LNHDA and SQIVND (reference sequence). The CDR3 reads CASRGQTQYF. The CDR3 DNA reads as TGTGCCAGTAGGGGACAGACCCAGTACTTC.

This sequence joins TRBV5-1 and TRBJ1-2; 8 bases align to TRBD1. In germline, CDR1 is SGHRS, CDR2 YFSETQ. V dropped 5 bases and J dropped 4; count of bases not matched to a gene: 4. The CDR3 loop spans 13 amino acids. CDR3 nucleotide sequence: TGCGCCAGCAGGTCAGGGGGCACCTATGGCTACACCTTC. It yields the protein CASRSGGTYGYTF.

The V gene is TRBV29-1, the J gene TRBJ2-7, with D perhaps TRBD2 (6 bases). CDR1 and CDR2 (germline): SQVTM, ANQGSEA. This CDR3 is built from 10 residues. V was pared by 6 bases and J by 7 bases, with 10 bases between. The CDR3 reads CSVLEGEQYF. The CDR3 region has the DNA TGCAGCGTCCTGGAGGGGGAGCAGTACTTC.

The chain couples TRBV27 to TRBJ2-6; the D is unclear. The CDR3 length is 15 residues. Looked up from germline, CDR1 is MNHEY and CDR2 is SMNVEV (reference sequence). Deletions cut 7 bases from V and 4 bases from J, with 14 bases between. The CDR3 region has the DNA TGTGCCAGCACCCAACTACCCCTAGGGGCCAACGTCCTGACTTTC. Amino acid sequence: CASTQLPLGANVLTF.

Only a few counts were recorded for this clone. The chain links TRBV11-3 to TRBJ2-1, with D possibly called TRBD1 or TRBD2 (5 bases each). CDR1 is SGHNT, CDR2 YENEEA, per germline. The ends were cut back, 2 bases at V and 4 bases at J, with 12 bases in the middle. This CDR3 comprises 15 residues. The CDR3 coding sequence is TGTGCCAGCAGCTTAAGAGGGACGGAATACAATGAGCAGTTCTTC. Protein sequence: CASSLRGTEYNEQFF. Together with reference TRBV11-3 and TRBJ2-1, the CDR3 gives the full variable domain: EAGVVQSPRYKIIEKKQPVAFWCNPISGHNTLYWYLQNLGQGPELLIRYENEEAVDDSQLPKDRFSAERLKGVDSTLKIQPAELGDSAVYLCASSLRGTEYNEQFFGPGTRLTVL.

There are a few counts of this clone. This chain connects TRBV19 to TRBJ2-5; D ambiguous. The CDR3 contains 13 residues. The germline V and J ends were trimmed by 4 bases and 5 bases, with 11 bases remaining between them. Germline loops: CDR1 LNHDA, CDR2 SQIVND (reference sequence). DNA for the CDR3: TGTGCCAGTAGTAGGGCGGTTTGGGAGACCCAGTACTTC. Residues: CASSRAVWETQYF.

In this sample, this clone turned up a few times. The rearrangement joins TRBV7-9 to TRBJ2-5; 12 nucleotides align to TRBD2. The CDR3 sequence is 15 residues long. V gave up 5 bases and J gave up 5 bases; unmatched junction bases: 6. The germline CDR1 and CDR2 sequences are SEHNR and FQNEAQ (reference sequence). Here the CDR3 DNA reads TGTGCCAGCAGCACCGGACTAGCGGGGTTTGAGACCCAGTACTTC. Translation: CASSTGLAGFETQYF.

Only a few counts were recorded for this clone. CDR3 in DNA: TGTGCCAGCAGTTTCCTGGACAGGAACACTGAAGCTTTCTTT. Amino acid sequence: CASSFLDRNTEAFF. The J gene is TRBJ1-1, the V gene TRBV27, with D tentatively TRBD1 (6 bases). The CDR3 loop spans 14 amino acids. The ends were cut back, 3 bases at V and 1 base at J, with 9 bases in the middle. Germline V gene data show CDR1 as MNHEY and CDR2 as SMNVEV (reference sequence).

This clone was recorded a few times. The CDR3 DNA sequence: TGTGCCAGCAGCCACCTGATGCGGGGGGGAATCGGAGCTTTCTTT. It yields the protein CASSHLMRGGIGAFF. V and J are TRBV7-2 and TRBJ1-1; D may be TRBD1 (5 bases). The CDR3 runs to 15 residues. Trimming cost V 5 bases and J 10 bases, with 23 bases left between them. The germline CDR1 and CDR2 sequences are SGHTA and FQGNSA. The full variable domain, rest sourced from reference TRBV7-2 and TRBJ1-1, is GAGVSQSPSNKVTEKGKDVELRCDPISGHTALYWYRQSLGQGLEFLIYFQGNSAPDKSGLPSDRFSAERTGGSVSTLTIQRTQQEDSAVYLCASSHLMRGGIGAFFGQGTRLTVV.

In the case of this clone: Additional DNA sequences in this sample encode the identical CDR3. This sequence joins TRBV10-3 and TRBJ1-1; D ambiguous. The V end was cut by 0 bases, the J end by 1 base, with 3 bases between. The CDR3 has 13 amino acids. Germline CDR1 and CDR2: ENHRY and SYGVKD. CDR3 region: CAISESGNTEAFF. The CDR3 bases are TGTGCCATCAGTGAGTCAGGGAACACTGAAGCTTTCTTT.

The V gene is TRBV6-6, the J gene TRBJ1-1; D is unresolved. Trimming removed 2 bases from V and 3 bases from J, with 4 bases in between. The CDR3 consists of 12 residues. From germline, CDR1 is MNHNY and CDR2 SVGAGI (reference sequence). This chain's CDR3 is CASSYRDTEAFF. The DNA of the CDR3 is TGTGCCAGCAGTTACCGGGACACTGAAGCTTTCTTT.

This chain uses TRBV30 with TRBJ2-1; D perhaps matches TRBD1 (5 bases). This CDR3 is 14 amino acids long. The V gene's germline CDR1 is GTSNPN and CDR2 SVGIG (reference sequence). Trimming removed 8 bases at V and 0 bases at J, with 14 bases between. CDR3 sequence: CARSATASYNEQFF. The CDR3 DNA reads TGTGCCAGATCTGCGACAGCCTCCTACAATGAGCAGTTCTTC.

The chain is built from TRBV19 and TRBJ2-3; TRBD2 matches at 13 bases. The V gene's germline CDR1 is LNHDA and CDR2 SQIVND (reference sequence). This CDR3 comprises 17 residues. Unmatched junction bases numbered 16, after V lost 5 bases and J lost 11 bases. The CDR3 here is CASSLGLAGPYLQVQYF. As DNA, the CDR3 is TGTGCCAGTAGTCTGGGACTAGCGGGGCCCTACCTACAGGTGCAGTATTTT.

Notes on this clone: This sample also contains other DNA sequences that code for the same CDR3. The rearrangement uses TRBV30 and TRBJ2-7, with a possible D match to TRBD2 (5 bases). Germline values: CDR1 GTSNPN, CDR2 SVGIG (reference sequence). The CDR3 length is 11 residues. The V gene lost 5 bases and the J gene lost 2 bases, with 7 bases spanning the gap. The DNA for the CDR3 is TGTGCCTGGGGAGGACCCTACGAGCAGTACTTC. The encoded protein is CAWGGPYEQYF.

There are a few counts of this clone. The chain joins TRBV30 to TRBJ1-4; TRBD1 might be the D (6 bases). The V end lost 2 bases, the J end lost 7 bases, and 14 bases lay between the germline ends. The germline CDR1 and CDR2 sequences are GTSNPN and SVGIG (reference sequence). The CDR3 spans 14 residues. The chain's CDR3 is CAWSSRGLGEKLFF. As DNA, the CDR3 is TGTGCCTGGAGTTCACGGGGGCTGGGTGAAAAACTGTTTTTT.

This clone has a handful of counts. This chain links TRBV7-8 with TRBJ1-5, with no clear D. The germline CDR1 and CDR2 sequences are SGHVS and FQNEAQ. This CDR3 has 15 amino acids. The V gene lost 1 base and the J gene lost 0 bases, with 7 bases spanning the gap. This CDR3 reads CASSLGGGSNQPQHF. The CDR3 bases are TGTGCCAGCAGCTTAGGTGGTGGTAGCAATCAGCCCCAGCATTTT. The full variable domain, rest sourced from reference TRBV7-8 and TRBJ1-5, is GAGVSQSPRYKVAKRGQDVALRCDPISGHVSLFWYQQALGQGPEFLTYFQNEAQLDKSGLPSDRFFAERPEGSVSTLKIQRTQQEDSAVYLCASSLGGGSNQPQHFGDGTRLSIL.

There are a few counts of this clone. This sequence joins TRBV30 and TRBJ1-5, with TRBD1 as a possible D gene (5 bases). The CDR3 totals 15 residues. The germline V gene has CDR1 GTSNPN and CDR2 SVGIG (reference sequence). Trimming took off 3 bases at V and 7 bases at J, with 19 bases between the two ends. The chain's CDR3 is CAWRRLGGGDQPQHF. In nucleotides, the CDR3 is TGTGCCTGGAGACGCCTGGGGGGAGGGGACCAGCCCCAGCATTTT.

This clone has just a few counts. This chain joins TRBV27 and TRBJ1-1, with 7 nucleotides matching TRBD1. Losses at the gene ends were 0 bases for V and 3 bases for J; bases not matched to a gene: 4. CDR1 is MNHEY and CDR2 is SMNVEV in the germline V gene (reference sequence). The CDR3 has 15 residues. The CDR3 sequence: CASSLSTGIDTEAFF. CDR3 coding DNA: TGTGCCAGCAGTTTATCGACAGGGATTGACACTGAAGCTTTCTTT.